The source of this T cell receptor beta chain is a study of OX40 agonist ivuxolimab in advanced cancers. As for the study in general: Treatment received earlier with anti-PD-1, anti-PD-L1 or anti-CTLA-4 agents was allowed, and more than 35% had some.

The study's findings and limits: Both blood CD4+ and CD8+ T cells showed clonal growth by week 6 at 0.1 to 3.0 mg/kg. More expanded clones were seen, on average, in CD8+ T cells than in CD4+.

Sequencing was performed with immunoSEQ multiplex PCR; in TCRdb, only in-frame clones are kept and a portion is missing. Among some 97,000 clones, roughly 90% were seen once, and the ten largest hold around 0.15%. The CDR3 extends over 14 amino acids. Trimming pared 4 bases from V and 7 bases from J, leaving 16 bases between. The germline gives CDR1 SEHNR, CDR2 FQNEAQ (reference sequence). Regarding this clone: As yet, its antigen is unknown.

This receptor was taken from an adult with an advanced solid tumor such as melanoma, head and neck, liver or kidney cancer. Sequences were derived from CD4+ or CD8+ T cells sorted from blood, sampled in a trial of the OX40 agonist ivuxolimab. V gene TRBV7-9 combines with J gene TRBJ1-2; TRBD1 might be the D (5 bases). The DNA of the CDR3 is TGTGCCAGCAGCTCCCTCGGGGGGTCCCCTGGCTACACCTTC. This codes for CASSSLGGSPGYTF.